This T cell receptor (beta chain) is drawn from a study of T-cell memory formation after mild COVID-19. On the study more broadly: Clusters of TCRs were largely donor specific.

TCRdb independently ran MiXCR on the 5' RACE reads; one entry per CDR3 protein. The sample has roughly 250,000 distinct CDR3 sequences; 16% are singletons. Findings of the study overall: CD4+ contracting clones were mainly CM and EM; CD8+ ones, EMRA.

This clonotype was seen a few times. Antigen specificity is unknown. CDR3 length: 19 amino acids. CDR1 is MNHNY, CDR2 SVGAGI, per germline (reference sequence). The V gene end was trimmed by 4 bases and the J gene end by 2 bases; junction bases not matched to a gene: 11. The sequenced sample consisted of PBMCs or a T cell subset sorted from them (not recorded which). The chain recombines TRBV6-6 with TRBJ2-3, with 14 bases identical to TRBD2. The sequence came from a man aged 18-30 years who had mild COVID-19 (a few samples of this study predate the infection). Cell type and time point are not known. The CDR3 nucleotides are TGTGCCAGCAGTTTCCTACTTGGACTAGCGGGGGGAGCCACAGATACGCAGTATTTT. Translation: CASSFLLGLAGGATDTQYF.